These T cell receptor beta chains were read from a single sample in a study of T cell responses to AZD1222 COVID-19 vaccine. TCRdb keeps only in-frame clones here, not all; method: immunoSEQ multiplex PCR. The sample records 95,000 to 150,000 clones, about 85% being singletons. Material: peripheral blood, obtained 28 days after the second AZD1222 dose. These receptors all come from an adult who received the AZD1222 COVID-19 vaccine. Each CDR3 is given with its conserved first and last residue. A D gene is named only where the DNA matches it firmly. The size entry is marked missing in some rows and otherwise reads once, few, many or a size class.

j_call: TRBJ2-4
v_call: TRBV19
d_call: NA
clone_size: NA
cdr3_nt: TGTGCCAGTAGTTCCAGGGCCCATGGGGGCAAAAACATTCAGTACTTC
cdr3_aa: CASSSRAHGGKNIQYF

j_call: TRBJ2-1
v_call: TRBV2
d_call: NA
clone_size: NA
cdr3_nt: TGTGCCAGCAGTGAACGAGGAGACCAAGTAAGATTCAATGAGCAGTTCTTC
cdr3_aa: CASSERGDQVRFNEQFF

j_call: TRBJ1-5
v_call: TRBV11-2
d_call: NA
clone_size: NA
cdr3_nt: TGTGCCAGCAGCTTAGTTTCACACCCCTCCCATGGGCCCCAGCATTTT
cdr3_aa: CASSLVSHPSHGPQHF

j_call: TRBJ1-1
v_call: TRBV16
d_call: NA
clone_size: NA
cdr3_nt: TGTGCCAGCAGCCTGCAGCGCTTGGGGGGTTTGCGAACTGAAGCTTTCTTT
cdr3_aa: CASSLQRLGGLRTEAFF

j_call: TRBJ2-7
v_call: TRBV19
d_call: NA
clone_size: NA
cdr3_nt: TGTGCCAGTAAGCAAAGGGGCGAGCAGTACTTC
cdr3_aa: CASKQRGEQYF

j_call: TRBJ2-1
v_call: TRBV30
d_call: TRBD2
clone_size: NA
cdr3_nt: TGTGCCTGGATCTTTTGGGGACTAGCGGGGGGGAATGAGCAGTTCTTC
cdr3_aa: CAWIFWGLAGGNEQFF

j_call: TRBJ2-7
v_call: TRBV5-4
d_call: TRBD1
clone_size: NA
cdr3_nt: TGTGCCAGCAGCCCCGGACAGGGGATAACCTACGAGCAGTACTTC
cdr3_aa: CASSPGQGITYEQYF

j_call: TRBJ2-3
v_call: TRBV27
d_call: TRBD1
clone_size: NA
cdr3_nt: TGTGCCAGCAGCCCGTCGGAGCGGACAGGGACAGATACGCAGTATTTT
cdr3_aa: CASSPSERTGTDTQYF

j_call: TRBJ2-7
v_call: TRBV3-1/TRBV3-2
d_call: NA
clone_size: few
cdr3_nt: TGTGCCAGCAGCCCCCCGCCCCCTAACACGGGATCGCAGTACTTC
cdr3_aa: CASSPPPPNTGSQYF

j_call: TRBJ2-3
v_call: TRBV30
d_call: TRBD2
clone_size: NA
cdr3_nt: TGTGCCTGGAGTAAAGCGGGGGGACCAGATACGCAGTATTTT
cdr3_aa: CAWSKAGGPDTQYF

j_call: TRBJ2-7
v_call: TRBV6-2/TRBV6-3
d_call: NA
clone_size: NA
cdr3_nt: TGTGCCAGCAGTTACAGGGCCTACGAGCAGTACTTC
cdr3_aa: CASSYRAYEQYF

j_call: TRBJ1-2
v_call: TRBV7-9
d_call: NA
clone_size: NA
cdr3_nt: TGTGCCAGCAGCTTCGCGTCGGATAACTATGGCTACACCTTC
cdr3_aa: CASSFASDNYGYTF

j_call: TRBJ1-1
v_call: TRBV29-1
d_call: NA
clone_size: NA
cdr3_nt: TGCAGCGTCAAAAGGGCAGAGAACACTGAAGCTTTCTTT
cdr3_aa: CSVKRAENTEAFF

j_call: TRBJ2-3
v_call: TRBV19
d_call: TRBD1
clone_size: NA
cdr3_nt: TGTGCCAGTAGTATCGGACAGGGTTCGGATACGCAGTATTTT
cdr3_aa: CASSIGQGSDTQYF

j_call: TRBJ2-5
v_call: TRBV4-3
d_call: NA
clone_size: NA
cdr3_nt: TGCGCCAGCAGCCAAGGAACAGGACCCCAAGAGACCCAGTACTTC
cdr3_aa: CASSQGTGPQETQYF

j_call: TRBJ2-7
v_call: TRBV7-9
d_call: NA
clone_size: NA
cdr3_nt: TGTGCCAGCAGCGCATTTTCTTACGAGCAGTACTTC
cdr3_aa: CASSAFSYEQYF

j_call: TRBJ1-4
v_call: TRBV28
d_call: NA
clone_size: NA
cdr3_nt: TGTGCCAGCAGTTCAGGACAGAATGAAAAACTGTTTTTT
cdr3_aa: CASSSGQNEKLFF

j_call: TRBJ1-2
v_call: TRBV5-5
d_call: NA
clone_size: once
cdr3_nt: TGTGCCAGCACCCCCTTAGGACCCCTCTCGGGGGGCTACACCTTC
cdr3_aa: CASTPLGPLSGGYTF

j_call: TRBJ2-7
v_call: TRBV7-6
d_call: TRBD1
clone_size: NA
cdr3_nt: TGTGCCAGCAGCTTAAGTGCGACAGGGGGCCGGTACGAGCAGTACTTC
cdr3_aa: CASSLSATGGRYEQYF

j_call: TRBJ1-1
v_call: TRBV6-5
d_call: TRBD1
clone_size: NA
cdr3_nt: TGTGCCAGCAGTTACGGCGACAGGGCTGGCACTGAAGCTTTCTTT
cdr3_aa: CASSYGDRAGTEAFF

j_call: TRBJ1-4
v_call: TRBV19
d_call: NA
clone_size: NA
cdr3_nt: TGTGCCAGTAGTAAGAGGACCAGGGAGGGCGAAAAACTGTTTTTT
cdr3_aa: CASSKRTREGEKLFF

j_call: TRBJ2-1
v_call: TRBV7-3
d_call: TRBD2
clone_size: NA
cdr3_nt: TGTGCCAGCAGCTTAGCTCTAGCGGGCGAGCAGTTCTTC
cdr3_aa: CASSLALAGEQFF

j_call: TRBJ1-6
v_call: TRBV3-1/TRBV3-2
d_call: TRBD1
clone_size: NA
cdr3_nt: TGTGCCAGCAGCCAACAGGGGGCGGAAACCTCACCCCTCCACTTT
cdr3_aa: CASSQQGAETSPLHF

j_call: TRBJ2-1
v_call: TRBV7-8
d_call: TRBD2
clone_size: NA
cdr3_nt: TGTGCCAGCAGCACCAGGCGACTAGCGGGGCCGACCTACTCCTACAATGAGCAGTTCTTC
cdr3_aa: CASSTRRLAGPTYSYNEQFF

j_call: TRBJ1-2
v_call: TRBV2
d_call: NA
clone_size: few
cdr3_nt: TGTGCCAGCAGTGACGCAGGGACCATCAGGGTTGGCTACACCTTC
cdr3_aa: CASSDAGTIRVGYTF

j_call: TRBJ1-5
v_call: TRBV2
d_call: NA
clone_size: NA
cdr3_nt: TGTGCCAGCAGTGCCGATTATAGCAATCAGCCCCAGCATTTT
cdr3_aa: CASSADYSNQPQHF

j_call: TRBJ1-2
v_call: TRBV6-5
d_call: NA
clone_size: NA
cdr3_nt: TGTGCCAGCAGTCCTTCGGTACTTATCTATGGCTACACCTTC
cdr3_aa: CASSPSVLIYGYTF

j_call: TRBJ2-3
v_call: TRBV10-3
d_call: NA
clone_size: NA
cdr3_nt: TGTGCCATCAGTGAGCCAGCAGGTACGCAGTATTTT
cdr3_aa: CAISEPAGTQYF

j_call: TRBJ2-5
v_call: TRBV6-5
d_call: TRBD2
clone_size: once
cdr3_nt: TGTGCCAGCAGTTATCGAGGACTAGCGGGGGTAGAGACCCAGTACTTC
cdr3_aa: CASSYRGLAGVETQYF

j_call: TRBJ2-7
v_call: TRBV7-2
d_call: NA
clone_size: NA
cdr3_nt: TGTGCCAGCAGCTTAGGGGGGAGTCGCTACGAGCAGTACTTC
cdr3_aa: CASSLGGSRYEQYF

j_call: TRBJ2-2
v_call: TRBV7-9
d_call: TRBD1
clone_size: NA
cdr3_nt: TGTGCCAGCAGCCGTCCCGACAGGGGGAACACCGGGGAGCTGTTTTTT
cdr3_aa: CASSRPDRGNTGELFF

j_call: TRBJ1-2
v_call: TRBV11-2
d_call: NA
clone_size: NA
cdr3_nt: TGTGCCAGCAGCTTGGGGGACTGGTGGGGGTTCGGAGGCTACACCTTC
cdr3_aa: CASSLGDWWGFGGYTF

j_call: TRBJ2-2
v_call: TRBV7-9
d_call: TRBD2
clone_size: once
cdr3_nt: TGTGCCAGCAGCTTTAGTTGGGGGACTAGCGAGAACACCGGGGAGCTGTTTTTT
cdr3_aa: CASSFSWGTSENTGELFF

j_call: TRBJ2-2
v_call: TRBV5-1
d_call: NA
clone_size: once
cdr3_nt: TGCGCCAGCAGCTTGGAGGTCTCCAACACCGGGGAGCTGTTTTTT
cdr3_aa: CASSLEVSNTGELFF

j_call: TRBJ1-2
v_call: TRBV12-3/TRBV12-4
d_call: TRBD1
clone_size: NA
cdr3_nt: TGTGCCAGCAGACAGGGGCTTAACTATGGCTACACCTTC
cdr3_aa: CASRQGLNYGYTF

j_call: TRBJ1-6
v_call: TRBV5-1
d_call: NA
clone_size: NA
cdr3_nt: TGCGCCAGCAGCTTGGGACAGGTGAATTCACCCCTCCACTTT
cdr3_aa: CASSLGQVNSPLHF

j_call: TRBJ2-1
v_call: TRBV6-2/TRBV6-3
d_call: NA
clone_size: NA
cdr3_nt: TGTGCCAGCAGTTACGAACAGGGACAGTTCTTC
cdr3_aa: CASSYEQGQFF

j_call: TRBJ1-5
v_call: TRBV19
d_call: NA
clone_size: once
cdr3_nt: TGTGCCAGTCGTTCAGGGGTGGACAATCAGCCCCAGCATTTT
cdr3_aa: CASRSGVDNQPQHF

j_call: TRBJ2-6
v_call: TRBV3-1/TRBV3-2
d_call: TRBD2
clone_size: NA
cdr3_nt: TGTGCCAGCAGCCTGCTTTACTTAGCGGGGGGGCCTGGGGCCAACGTCCTGACTTTC
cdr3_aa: CASSLLYLAGGPGANVLTF

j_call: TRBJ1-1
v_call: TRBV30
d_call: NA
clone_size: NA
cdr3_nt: TGTGCCTGGATCGGACAGCCCGACACTGAAGCTTTCTTT
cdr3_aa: CAWIGQPDTEAFF

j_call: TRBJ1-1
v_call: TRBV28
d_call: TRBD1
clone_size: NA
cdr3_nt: TGTGCCAGCAGCCGGACAGGGGTAGGCACTGAAGCTTTCTTT
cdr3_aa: CASSRTGVGTEAFF